This T cell receptor (beta chain) was captured by sequencing in a study of cytomegalovirus exposure and HLA in healthy donors. Measured with immunoSEQ multiplex PCR; TCRdb has only the in-frame clones, and not every one. Of about 330,000 clones in the sample, 70% to 90% were seen once. Study outcomes and limitations: The study put 150 or so TCR beta chains on its list as cytomegalovirus-associated. The majority of TCR sequences were rare, yet some public TCRs appeared in many donors.

Separation from the approximately 710-subject first cohort characterized the 120-subject validation cohort, to which the donors belonged. On this clone: Antigen: not known.

The CDR3 is made up of 16 amino acids. The V segment lost 4 bases and the J segment 2 bases; nucleotides outside the gene matches: 11. The germline gives CDR1 SGHRS, CDR2 YFSETQ. This sequence joins TRBV5-1 and TRBJ1-1; 7 nucleotides match TRBD1. The specimen sequenced was PBMCs. This sequence originates from a young woman in good health and CMV-seronegative. The CDR3 DNA reads as TGCGCCAGCAGCCCGACAACAGGGGCGTTTAACACTGAAGCTTTCTTT. Translating it yields CASSPTTGAFNTEAFF. Complete variable domain (other parts from reference TRBV5-1 and TRBJ1-1): KAGVTQTPRYLIKTRGQQVTLSCSPISGHRSVSWYQQTPGQGLQFLFEYFSETQRNKGNFPGRFSGRQFSNSRSEMNVSTLELGDSALYLCASSPTTGAFNTEAFFGQGTRLTVV.